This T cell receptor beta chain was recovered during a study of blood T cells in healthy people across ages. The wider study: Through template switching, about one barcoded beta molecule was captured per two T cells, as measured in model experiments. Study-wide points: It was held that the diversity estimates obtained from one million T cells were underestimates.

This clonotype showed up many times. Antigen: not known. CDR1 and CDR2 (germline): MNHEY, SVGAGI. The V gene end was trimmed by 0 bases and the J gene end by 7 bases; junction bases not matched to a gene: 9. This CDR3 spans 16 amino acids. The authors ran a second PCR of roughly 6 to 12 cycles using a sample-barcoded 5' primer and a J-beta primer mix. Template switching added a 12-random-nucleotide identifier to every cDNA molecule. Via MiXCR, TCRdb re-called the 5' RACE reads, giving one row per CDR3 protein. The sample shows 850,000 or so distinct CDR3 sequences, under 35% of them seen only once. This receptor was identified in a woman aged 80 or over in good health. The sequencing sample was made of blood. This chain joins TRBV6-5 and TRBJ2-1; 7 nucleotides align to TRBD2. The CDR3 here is CASSYSGTWGGNEQFF. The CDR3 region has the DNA TGTGCCAGCAGTTACTCCGGGACGTGGGGAGGGAATGAGCAGTTCTTC.